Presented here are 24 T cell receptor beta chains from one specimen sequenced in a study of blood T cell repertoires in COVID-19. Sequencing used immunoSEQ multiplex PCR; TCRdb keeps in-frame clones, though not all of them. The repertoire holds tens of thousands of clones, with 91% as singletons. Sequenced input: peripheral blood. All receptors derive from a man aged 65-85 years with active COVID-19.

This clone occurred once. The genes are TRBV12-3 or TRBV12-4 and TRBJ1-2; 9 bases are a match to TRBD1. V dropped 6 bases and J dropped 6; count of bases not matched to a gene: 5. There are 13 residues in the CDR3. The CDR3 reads CASSRDRVNGYTF. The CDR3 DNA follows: TGTGCCAGCAGCCGGGACAGGGTGAATGGCTACACCTTC.

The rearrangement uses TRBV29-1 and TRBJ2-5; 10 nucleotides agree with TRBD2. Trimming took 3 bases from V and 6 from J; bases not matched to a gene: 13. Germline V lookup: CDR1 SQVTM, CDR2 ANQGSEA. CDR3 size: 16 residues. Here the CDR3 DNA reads TGCAGCGTTGAGCCCCGGGGAGCGGGGGGGCAAAAGACCCAGTACTTC. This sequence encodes CSVEPRGAGGQKTQYF.

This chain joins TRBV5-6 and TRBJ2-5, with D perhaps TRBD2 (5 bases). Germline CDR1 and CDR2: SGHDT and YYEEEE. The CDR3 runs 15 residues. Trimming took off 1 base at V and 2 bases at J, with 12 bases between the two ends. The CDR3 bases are TGTGCCAGCAGCTTGAGGAGGTTTGGGCAAGAGACCCAGTACTTC. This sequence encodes CASSLRRFGQETQYF.

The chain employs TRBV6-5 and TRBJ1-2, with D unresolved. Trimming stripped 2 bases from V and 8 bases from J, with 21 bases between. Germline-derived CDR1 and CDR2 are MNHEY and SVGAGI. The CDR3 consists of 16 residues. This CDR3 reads CASSYASGRVLFGYTF. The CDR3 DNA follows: TGTGCCAGCAGTTACGCCTCGGGAAGGGTCTTATTCGGCTACACCTTC.

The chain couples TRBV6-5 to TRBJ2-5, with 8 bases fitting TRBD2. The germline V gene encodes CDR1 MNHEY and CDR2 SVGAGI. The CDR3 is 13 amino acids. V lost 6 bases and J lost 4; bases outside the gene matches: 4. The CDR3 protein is CASSPGGGETQYF. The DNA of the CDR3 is TGTGCCAGCAGCCCCGGGGGGGGAGAGACCCAGTACTTC.

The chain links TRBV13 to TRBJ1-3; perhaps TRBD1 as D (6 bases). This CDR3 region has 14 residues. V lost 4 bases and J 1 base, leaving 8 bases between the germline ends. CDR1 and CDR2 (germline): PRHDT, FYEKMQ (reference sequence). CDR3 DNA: TGTGCCAGCAGCTCACAGGGTTCTGGAAACACCATATATTTT. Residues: CASSSQGSGNTIYF.

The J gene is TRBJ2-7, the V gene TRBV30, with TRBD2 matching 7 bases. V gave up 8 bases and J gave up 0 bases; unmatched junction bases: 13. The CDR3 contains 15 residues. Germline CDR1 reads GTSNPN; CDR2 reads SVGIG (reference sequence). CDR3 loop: CAGLSGRLSSYEQYF. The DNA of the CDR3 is TGTGCCGGGCTGTCCGGGAGGCTCAGCTCCTACGAGCAGTACTTC.

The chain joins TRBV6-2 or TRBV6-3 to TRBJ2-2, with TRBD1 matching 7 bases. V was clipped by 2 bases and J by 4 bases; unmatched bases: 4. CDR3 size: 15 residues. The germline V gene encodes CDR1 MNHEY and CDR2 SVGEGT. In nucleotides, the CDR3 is TGTGCCAGCAGTTACGCACAGGGGTTCACCGGGGAGCTGTTTTTT. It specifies CASSYAQGFTGELFF.

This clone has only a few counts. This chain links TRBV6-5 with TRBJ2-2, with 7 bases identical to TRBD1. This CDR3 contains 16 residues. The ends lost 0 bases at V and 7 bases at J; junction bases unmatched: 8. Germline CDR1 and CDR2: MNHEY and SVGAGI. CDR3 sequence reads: CASSYSRAGGSGELFF. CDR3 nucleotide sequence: TGTGCCAGCAGTTACTCAAGGGCAGGGGGTAGCGGGGAGCTGTTTTTT.

CDR3: CASSLGVLSDTGELFF. CDR3 sequence (DNA): TGTGCCAGCAGCTTAGGAGTCCTCAGCGACACCGGGGAGCTGTTTTTT. V and J are TRBV11-3 and TRBJ2-2, with D uncertain. The ends were cut back, 1 base at V and 3 bases at J, with 12 bases in the middle. The germline CDR1 and CDR2 sequences are SGHNT and YENEEA. The CDR3 runs to 16 residues.

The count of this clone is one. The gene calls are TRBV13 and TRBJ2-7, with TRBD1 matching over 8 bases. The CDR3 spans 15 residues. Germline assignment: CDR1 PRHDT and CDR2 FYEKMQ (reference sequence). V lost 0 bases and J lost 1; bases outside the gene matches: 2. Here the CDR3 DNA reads TGTGCCAGCAGCTTAGGTACAGGGGGGTCCTACGAGCAGTACTTC. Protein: CASSLGTGGSYEQYF.

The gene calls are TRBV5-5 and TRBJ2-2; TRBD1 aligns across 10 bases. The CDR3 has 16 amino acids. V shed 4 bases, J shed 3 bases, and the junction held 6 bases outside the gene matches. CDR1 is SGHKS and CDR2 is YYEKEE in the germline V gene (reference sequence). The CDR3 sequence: CASSLGQGTYTGELFF. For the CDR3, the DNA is TGTGCCAGCAGCCTGGGACAGGGGACGTACACCGGGGAGCTGTTTTTT.

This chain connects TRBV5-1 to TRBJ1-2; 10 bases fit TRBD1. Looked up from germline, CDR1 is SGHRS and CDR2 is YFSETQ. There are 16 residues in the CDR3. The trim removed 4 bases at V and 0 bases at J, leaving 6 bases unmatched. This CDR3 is CASSQGTGAANYGYTF. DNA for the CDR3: TGCGCCAGCAGCCAAGGGACAGGGGCAGCTAACTATGGCTACACCTTC. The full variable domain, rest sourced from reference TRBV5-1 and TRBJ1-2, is KAGVTQTPRYLIKTRGQQVTLSCSPISGHRSVSWYQQTPGQGLQFLFEYFSETQRNKGNFPGRFSGRQFSNSRSEMNVSTLELGDSALYLCASSQGTGAANYGYTFGSGTRLTVV.

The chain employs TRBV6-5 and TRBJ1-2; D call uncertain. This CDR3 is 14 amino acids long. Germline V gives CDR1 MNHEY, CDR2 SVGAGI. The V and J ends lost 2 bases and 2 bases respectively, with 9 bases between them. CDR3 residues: CASSYTASNYGYTF. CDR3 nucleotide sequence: TGTGCCAGCAGTTACACAGCCTCCAACTATGGCTACACCTTC.

Here the CDR3 DNA reads TGTGCCAGCAGCGCAGGGGTGGGTAATCAGCCCCAGCATTTT. It translates to CASSAGVGNQPQHF. V gene TRBV11-2 combines with J gene TRBJ1-5, with a weak D call TRBD1 (6 bases). Germline-derived CDR1 and CDR2 are SGHAT and FQNNGV. Trimming took off 5 bases at V and 4 bases at J, with 12 bases between the two ends. There are 14 residues in the CDR3.

CDR3 region: CATSRRGAGTRTEAFF. CDR3 nucleotide sequence: TGTGCCACCAGCAGGCGGGGGGCAGGGACACGTACTGAAGCTTTCTTT. The chain joins TRBV15 to TRBJ1-1; D might be TRBD1 (6 bases). The CDR3 has 16 amino acids. Trimming removed 3 bases at V and 5 bases at J, with 19 bases between. Germline values: CDR1 LNHNV, CDR2 YYDKDF (reference sequence).

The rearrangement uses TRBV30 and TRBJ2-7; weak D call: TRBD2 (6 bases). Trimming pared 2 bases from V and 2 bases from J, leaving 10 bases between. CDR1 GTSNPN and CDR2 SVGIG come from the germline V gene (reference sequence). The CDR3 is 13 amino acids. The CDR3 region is CAWSPWGAYEQYF. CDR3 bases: TGTGCCTGGAGTCCCTGGGGGGCCTACGAGCAGTACTTC.

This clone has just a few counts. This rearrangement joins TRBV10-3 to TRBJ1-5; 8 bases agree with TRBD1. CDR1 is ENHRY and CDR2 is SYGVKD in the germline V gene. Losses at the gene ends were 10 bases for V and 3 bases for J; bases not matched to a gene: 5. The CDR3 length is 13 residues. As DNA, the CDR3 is TGTGCCACCGGACAGGGCATCAATCAGCCCCAGCATTTT. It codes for CATGQGINQPQHF.

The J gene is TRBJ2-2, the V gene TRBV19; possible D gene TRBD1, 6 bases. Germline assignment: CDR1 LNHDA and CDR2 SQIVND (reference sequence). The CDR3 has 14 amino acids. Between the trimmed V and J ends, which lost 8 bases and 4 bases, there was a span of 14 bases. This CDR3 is CASGQGPGTGELFF. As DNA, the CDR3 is TGTGCCAGTGGGCAGGGGCCCGGCACCGGGGAGCTGTTTTTT.

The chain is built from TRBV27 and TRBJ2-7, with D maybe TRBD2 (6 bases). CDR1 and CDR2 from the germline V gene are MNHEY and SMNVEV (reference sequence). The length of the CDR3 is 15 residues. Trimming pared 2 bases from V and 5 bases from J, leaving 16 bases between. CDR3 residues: CASSLTPTGSNEQYF. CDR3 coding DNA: TGTGCCAGCAGTTTAACCCCTACCGGGAGCAACGAGCAGTACTTC.

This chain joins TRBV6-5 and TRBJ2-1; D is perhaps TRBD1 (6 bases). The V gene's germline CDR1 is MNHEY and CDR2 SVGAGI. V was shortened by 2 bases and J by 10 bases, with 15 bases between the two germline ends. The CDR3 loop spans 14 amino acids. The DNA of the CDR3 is TGTGCCAGCAGTTACGGGACAAACGGCCGGGAGCAGTTCTTC. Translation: CASSYGTNGREQFF.

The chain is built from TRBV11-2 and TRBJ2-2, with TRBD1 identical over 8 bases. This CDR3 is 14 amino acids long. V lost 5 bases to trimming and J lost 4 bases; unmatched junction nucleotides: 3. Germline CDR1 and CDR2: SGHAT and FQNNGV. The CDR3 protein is CASSRQGFTGELFF. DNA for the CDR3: TGTGCCAGCAGCAGACAGGGGTTCACCGGGGAGCTGTTTTTT.

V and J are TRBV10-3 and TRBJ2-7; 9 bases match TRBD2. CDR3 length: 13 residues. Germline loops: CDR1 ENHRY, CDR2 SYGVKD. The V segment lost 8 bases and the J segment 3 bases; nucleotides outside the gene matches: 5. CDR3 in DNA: TGTGCCATCCAGGCTAGCGGGGTCTACGAGCAGTACTTC. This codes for CAIQASGVYEQYF.

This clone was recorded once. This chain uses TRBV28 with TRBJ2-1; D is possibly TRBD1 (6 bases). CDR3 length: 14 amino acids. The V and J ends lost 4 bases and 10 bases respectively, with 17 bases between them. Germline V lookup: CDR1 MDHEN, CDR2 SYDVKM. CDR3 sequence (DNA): TGTGCCAGCAGTTCCCAACAGGGTCCTCGGGAGCAGTTCTTC. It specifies CASSSQQGPREQFF.